This T cell receptor beta chain was identified in a study of blood T cells in healthy people across ages. This clonotype was recorded a few times. The antigen is undetermined. One end of the junction is discordant with germline, which a read error may explain. General study points: The donors' CMV status was not determined, possibly confounding changes in expanded clonotypes. With naive T cell percentage, TCR beta diversity showed a strong correlation.

Donors each provided roughly 11 milliliters of peripheral blood. The length of the CDR3 is 16 residues. Germline CDR1 reads SNHLY; CDR2 reads FYNNEI. Next came a second PCR, run for about 6 to 12 cycles, which used a sample-barcoded 5' primer along with a J-beta primer mix. TCRdb reprocessed the 5' RACE reads via MiXCR and lists one record per CDR3 protein. The sample contains approximately 800,000 distinct CDR3 sequences, approximately 25% of which appear only once. These records were also assigned to another study, of T cells of mothers and their children.

This clonotype originated in a boy younger than 18 in good health. The chain has TRBV2 and TRBJ1-1, with 12 bases identical to TRBD1. The sample taken for sequencing was blood. CDR3 in DNA: TGTGCCAGCAGTGAAGGGGGACAGGGGGCGAACACTAAAGCTTTCTTT. It translates to CASSEGGQGANTKAFF.